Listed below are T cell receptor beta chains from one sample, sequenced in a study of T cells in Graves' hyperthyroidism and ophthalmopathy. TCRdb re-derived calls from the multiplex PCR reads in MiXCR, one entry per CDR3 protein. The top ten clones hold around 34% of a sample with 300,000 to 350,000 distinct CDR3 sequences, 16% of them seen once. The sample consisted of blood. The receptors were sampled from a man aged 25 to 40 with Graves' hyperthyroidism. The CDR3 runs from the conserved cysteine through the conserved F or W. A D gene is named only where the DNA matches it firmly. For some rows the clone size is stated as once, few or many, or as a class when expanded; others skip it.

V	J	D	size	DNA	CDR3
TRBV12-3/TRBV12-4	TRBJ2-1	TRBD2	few	TGTGCCAGCAGCTTCCGACTAGCGGGATATCCCGAGCAGTTCTTC	CASSFRLAGYPEQFF
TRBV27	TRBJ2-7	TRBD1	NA	TGTGCCAGCAGCTTTGACAGGGACTACGAGCAGTACTTC	CASSFDRDYEQYF
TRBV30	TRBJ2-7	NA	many	TGTGCCTGGAGTCCACTTCGGATCGAGCAGTACTTC	CAWSPLRIEQYF
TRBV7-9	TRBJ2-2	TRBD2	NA	TGTGCCAGCAGACGTACGGGGGGAGCCGGGGAGCTGTTTTTT	CASRRTGGAGELFF
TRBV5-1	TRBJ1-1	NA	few	TGCGCCAGCAGCTTGGTCCCGGGGAGAGCTGAAGCTTTCTTT	CASSLVPGRAEAFF
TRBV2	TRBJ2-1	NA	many	TGTGCCAGCAGGAGCGGAGTCTACAATGAGCAGTTCTTC	CASRSGVYNEQFF
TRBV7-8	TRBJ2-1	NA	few	TGTGCCAGCAGCTTAACGGCCCGGAACTACAATGAGCAGTTCTTC	CASSLTARNYNEQFF
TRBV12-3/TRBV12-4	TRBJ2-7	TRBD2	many	TGTGCCAGCAGTGGGACTAGCGGGAGGAGCGAGCAGTACTTC	CASSGTSGRSEQYF
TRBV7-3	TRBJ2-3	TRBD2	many	TGTGCCAGCAGCCCCATAGCGGGAGGAGAGAGTACGCAGTATTTT	CASSPIAGGESTQYF
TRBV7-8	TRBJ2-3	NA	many	TGTGCCAGCAGTTCGGGACTCGGTAACGCCCTGAGCACAGATACGCAGTATTTT	CASSSGLGNALSTDTQYF
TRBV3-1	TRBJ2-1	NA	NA	TGTGCCAGCAGAAGGGGGGTAGTTAATGAGCAGTTCTTC	CASRRGVVNEQFF
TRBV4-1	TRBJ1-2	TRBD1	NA	TGCGCCAGCAGCCCCCGACAGGGGGCGAGCTATGGCTACACCTTC	CASSPRQGASYGYTF
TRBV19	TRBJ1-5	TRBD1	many	TGTGCCAGTACCCGGGACAGGGGGTCCCAATCGCCCCAGCATTTT	CASTRDRGSQSPQHF
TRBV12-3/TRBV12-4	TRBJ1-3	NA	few	TGTGCCAGCATCGAACAGGGTATCAGCTCTGGAAACACCATATATTTT	CASIEQGISSGNTIYF
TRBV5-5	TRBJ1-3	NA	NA	TGTGGCAGCAGCTTGATGGCAGGGGTGGACACCATATATTTT	CGSSLMAGVDTIYF
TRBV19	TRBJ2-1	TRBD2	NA	TGTGCCAGTAGTATTGGGGAGCGGGAAAATGAGCAGTTCTTC	CASSIGERENEQFF
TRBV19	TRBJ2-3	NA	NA	TGTGCCAGTGCCCCGAACAGAAGGGGGGGTACGCAGTATTTT	CASAPNRRGGTQYF
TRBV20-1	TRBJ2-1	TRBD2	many	TGCAGTGCTAGAGGCGGGGGAAGCTCCTACAATGAGCAGTTCTTC	CSARGGGSSYNEQFF
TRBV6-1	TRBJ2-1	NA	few	TGTGCCAGCAGTGACGTCCATGAGCAGTTCTTC	CASSDVHEQFF
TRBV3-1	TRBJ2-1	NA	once	TGTGCCAGCAGCCAAGGGAGTAAGAGGTTCTTC	CASSQGSKRFF
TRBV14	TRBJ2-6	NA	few	TGTGCCAGCAGCCAAGGGAGGACTGGGGCCAACGTCCTGACTTTC	CASSQGRTGANVLTF
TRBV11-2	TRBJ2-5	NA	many	TGTGCCAGCAGCTTTGGGTCTACGGAGACCCAGTACTTC	CASSFGSTETQYF
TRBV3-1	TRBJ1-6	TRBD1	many	TGTGCCACCAACAGGGGCAGAAATTCACCCCTCCACTTT	CATNRGRNSPLHF
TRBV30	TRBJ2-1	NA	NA	TGTGCCTGGAGTCGCCAGCGGGTGTTCTTC	CAWSRQRVFF
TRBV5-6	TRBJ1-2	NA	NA	TGTGCCAGCAGCAGGGGCCGACCCGCCAGGGACTATGGCTACACCTTC	CASSRGRPARDYGYTF
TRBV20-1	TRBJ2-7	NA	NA	TGCAGTGCTAGAACCGGGACCGAGCAGTACTTC	CSARTGTEQYF
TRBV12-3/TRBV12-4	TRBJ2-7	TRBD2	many	TGTGCCAGCAGCCTAGGGACTAGCGGGACCGAGCAGTACTTC	CASSLGTSGTEQYF
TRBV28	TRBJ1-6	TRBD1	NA	TGTGCCAGCAGCACGATACAGGGGTTGGGGTCACCCCTCCACTTT	CASSTIQGLGSPLHF